These 8 T cell receptor beta chains originate from one sample sequenced in a study of blood T cell repertoires in COVID-19 (dated by TCRdb to the early 2020s). Library preparation employed the immunoSEQ multiplex PCR assay. In TCRdb, the immuneACCESS table is reduced to in-frame sequences with V and J assigned. These tables do not hold every clone; where another copy was compared, an unresolved V gene accounts for under half, and the others remain unexplained. For this sample the table gives under 300,000 clones, of which less than 90% were detected only once. Together, the top ten hold around 13% of the sample. The sample was peripheral blood. The receptors originated from a woman in her 70s with COVID-19, enrolled during active disease.

Notes on this clone: The sample holds other DNA sequences that translate to the same CDR3. V gene TRBV23-1 combines with J gene TRBJ1-5; D is unresolved. TRBV23-1 is filed as an ORF, its function uncertain. Trimming took off 0 bases at V and 4 bases at J, with 7 bases between the two ends. This CDR3 comprises 14 residues. The CDR3 spells CASSQSPGNQPQHF. The CDR3 bases are TGCGCCAGCAGTCAATCCCCCGGGAATCAGCCCCAGCATTTT.

The chain combines TRBV15 with TRBJ1-1; no clear D. CDR1 and CDR2 from the germline V gene are LNHNV and YYDKDF (reference sequence). Trimming shortened V by 11 bases and J by 6 bases, and 13 bases separated the two germline ends. This CDR3 is 11 amino acids long. Here the CDR3 DNA reads TGTGCCTTAGGGAGGCGTCCTGAAGCTTTCTTT. This sequence encodes CALGRRPEAFF.

V usage is TRBV10-2 and J usage is TRBJ2-3; TRBD2 might be the D (6 bases). The length of the CDR3 is 15 residues. Trimming removed 6 bases at V and 0 bases at J, with 13 bases between. Per the germline V gene, CDR1 is WSHSY and CDR2 is SAAADI. The CDR3 reads CASRGGLTSTDTQYF. For the CDR3, the DNA is TGCGCCAGCAGGGGAGGACTAACTAGCACAGATACGCAGTATTTT.

The rearrangement links TRBV5-6 to TRBJ1-2; D remains unclear. Germline V CDR1 and CDR2: SGHDT, YYEEEE. V lost 2 bases and J 4 bases, leaving 6 bases between the germline ends. There are 12 residues in the CDR3. CDR3 sequence reads: CASSFGVYGYTF. CDR3 DNA: TGTGCCAGCAGCTTCGGGGTCTATGGCTACACCTTC.

The chain carries TRBV12-3 or TRBV12-4 and TRBJ2-7, with TRBD1 matching over 7 bases. The ends lost 7 bases at V and 6 bases at J; junction bases unmatched: 6. The CDR3 covers 12 residues. Written as DNA, the CDR3 is TGTGCCAGCACCACGACAGGGCGCGAGCAGTACTTC. Its translation: CASTTTGREQYF.

This rearrangement joins TRBV9 to TRBJ1-4, with D possibly TRBD1 on 6 matching bases. The V gene lost 1 base and the J gene lost 7 bases, with 11 bases spanning the gap. The CDR3 has 14 residues. Looked up from germline, CDR1 is SGDLS and CDR2 is YYNGEE. The CDR3 region is CASSVTGSSEKLFF. The CDR3 nucleotides read TGTGCCAGCAGCGTAACAGGGTCTAGTGAAAAACTGTTTTTT.

The chain uses TRBV27 and TRBJ2-1, with D possibly matching TRBD1 (5 bases). The germline V and J ends were trimmed by 3 bases and 7 bases, with 16 bases remaining between them. Germline lookup yields CDR1 MNHEY and CDR2 SMNVEV (reference sequence). The CDR3 extends over 15 amino acids. The CDR3 loop is CASSLSRVGWNEQFF. The CDR3 region has the DNA TGTGCCAGCAGTTTGTCCAGGGTGGGTTGGAATGAGCAGTTCTTC.

The V gene is TRBV10-2, the J gene TRBJ1-2; D remains ambiguous. With 0 bases removed from V and 6 bases from J, the gap between germline ends came to 17 bases. CDR1 and CDR2 (germline): WSHSY, SAAADI. The CDR3 sequence is 16 residues long. The CDR3 loop is CASSESTRGPRDGYTF. CDR3 bases: TGCGCCAGCAGTGAGTCGACCAGAGGACCGAGGGATGGCTACACCTTC.